The 5 T cell receptor beta chains in this list originate from one sample, sequenced in a study of cytomegalovirus exposure and HLA in healthy donors. The primer mix had 60 Vbeta and 13 Jbeta primers. The data were produced by immunoSEQ multiplex PCR, yet TCRdb's version contains in-frame clones alone and is incomplete. The data contain over 85,000 clones, approximately 86% of them singletons. Sequencing was carried out using PBMCs. The receptors originated from a man aged 35-49 years in good health and CMV-seronegative.

The chain couples TRBV6-5 to TRBJ1-1; 8 bases map to TRBD1. V was pared by 0 bases and J by 3 bases, with 6 bases of the junction left unmatched. The CDR3 covers 16 residues. CDR1 and CDR2 from the germline V gene are MNHEY and SVGAGI. CDR3 nucleotides: TGTGCCAGCAGTTACTCGAGCAGGGGGCTAGACACTGAAGCTTTCTTT. This encodes CASSYSSRGLDTEAFF.

The genes are TRBV28 and TRBJ1-5, with D maybe TRBD1 (5 bases). The germline V and J ends were trimmed by 2 bases and 4 bases, with 9 bases remaining between them. This CDR3 comprises 14 residues. Germline V CDR1 and CDR2: MDHEN, SYDVKM. CDR3 DNA sequence: TGTGCCAGCAGTTTACCCCCAGGGAATCAGCCCCAGCATTTT. This codes for CASSLPPGNQPQHF.

In this sample, this clone turned up a few times. This sequence joins TRBV7-2 and TRBJ1-4, with 9 bases lining up with TRBD1. Per the germline V gene, CDR1 is SGHTA and CDR2 is FQGNSA. Unmatched junction bases numbered 9, after V lost 5 bases and J lost 11 bases. The CDR3 has 14 residues. The CDR3 DNA reads TGTGCCAGCAGCCCGGGACAGGGTGTCGGTAAACTGTTTTTT. It specifies CASSPGQGVGKLFF.

V usage is TRBV19 and J usage is TRBJ1-4; 7 bases match TRBD1. CDR1 and CDR2 from the germline V gene are LNHDA and SQIVND (reference sequence). After removal of 4 bases from V and 4 bases from J, the junction contained 3 bases not matched to a gene. This CDR3 is built from 14 residues. The CDR3 spells CASSTDRLNEKLFF. CDR3 in DNA: TGTGCCAGTAGTACGGACAGGCTTAATGAAAAACTGTTTTTT.

This clone was seen only once. The chain uses TRBV7-9 and TRBJ1-4, with D possibly matching TRBD1 (6 bases). The ends were cut back, 8 bases at V and 5 bases at J, with 15 bases in the middle. Per germline, CDR1 SEHNR and CDR2 FQNEAQ (reference sequence). The CDR3 totals 14 residues. The CDR3, as DNA: TGTGCCAGCGGATCCGGGACATTCAATGAAAAACTGTTTTTT. It encodes CASGSGTFNEKLFF.